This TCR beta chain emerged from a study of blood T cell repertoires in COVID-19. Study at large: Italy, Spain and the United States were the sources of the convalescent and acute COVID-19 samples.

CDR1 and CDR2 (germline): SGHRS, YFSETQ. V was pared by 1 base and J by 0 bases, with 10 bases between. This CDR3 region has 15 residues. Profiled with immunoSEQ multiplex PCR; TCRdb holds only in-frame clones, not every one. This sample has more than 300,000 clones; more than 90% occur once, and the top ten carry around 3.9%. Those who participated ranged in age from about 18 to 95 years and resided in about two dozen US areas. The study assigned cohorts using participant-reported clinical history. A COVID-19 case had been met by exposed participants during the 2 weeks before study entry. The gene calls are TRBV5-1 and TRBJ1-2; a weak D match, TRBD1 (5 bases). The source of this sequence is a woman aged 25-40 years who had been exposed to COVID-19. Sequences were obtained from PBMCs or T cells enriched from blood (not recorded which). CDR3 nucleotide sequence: TGCGCCAGCAGCTTGTCAACAGGAGCTAACTATGGCTACACCTTC. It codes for CASSLSTGANYGYTF.